These 21 T cell receptor beta chains came from one sample sequenced in a study of vaccination effects on CD4 cells after COVID-19. The antigens of these receptors remain unknown. Sequencing used immunoSEQ multiplex PCR; TCRdb keeps in-frame clones, though not all of them. The table shows 30,000 to 40,000 clones, with about 70% occurring only once. Under the ViraFEST assay, PBMC were stimulated with viral peptide pools so that antigen-specific CD4+ T cells expanded. Sequencing was performed afterwards. Culture lasted around eleven days before CD4+ T cell isolation. Each person got two doses of an mRNA SARS-CoV-2 vaccine, BNT162b2 or mRNA-1273. The sample was CD4+ T cells from PBMCs cultured with HCoV-229E spike peptides, taken after COVID-19 vaccination. These receptors were taken from a human donor who received a COVID-19 vaccine.

The chain carries TRBV5-7 and TRBJ1-5; unclear D gene. TRBV5-7 is labeled an ORF, and its function is uncertain. CDR3 length: 15 residues. The V and J ends lost 1 base and 1 base respectively, with 9 bases between them. CDR3 residues: CASSLRMESNQPQHF. The CDR3 DNA reads as TGTGCCAGCAGCTTGAGGATGGAAAGCAATCAGCCCCAGCATTTT.

This rearrangement joins TRBV6-2 or TRBV6-3 to TRBJ1-2, with D perhaps matching TRBD1 (6 bases). The germline CDR1 and CDR2 sequences are MNHEY and SVGEGT. This CDR3 comprises 13 residues. The V gene lost 5 bases and the J gene lost 8 bases, with 15 bases spanning the gap. DNA of the CDR3: TGTGCCAGCAGTCGGGACATCGTGTCAGGCTACACCTTC. Translating gives CASSRDIVSGYTF.

In nucleotides, the CDR3 is TGTGCCGCCTACAGGGGGGACGCTAATGAAAAACTGTTTTTT. Its translation is CAAYRGDANEKLFF. This rearrangement joins TRBV30 to TRBJ1-4; 8 bases match TRBD1. V was clipped by 8 bases and J by 3 bases; unmatched bases: 8. Germline V lookup: CDR1 GTSNPN, CDR2 SVGIG (reference sequence). The length of the CDR3 is 14 residues.

The DNA of the CDR3 is TGCAGTGCTAGTAGCGGGGGCTACAATGAGCAGTTCTTC. Protein sequence: CSASSGGYNEQFF. The chain couples TRBV20-1 to TRBJ2-1; 9 bases are shared with TRBD2. V lost 3 bases and J lost 3; bases outside the gene matches: 0. This CDR3 is 13 amino acids long. The germline V gene encodes CDR1 DFQATT and CDR2 SNEGSKA (reference sequence).

This chain links TRBV6-6 with TRBJ2-2; D unresolved. Trimming removed 5 bases from V and 0 bases from J, with 13 bases in between. Germline-derived CDR1 and CDR2 are MNHNY and SVGAGI (reference sequence). The CDR3 consists of 16 residues. CDR3 region: CASSPSAAANTGELFF. CDR3 nucleotides: TGTGCCAGCAGTCCCTCGGCAGCTGCGAACACCGGGGAGCTGTTTTTT.

The chain combines TRBV23-1 with TRBJ1-1, with D unclear. TRBV23-1 is filed as an ORF, its function uncertain. CDR3 length: 17 residues. The ends were cut back, 2 bases at V and 9 bases at J, with 25 bases in the middle. This chain's CDR3 is CASSQDLDEGPGWKAFF. DNA of the CDR3: TGCGCCAGCAGTCAAGACCTGGACGAAGGTCCTGGATGGAAAGCTTTCTTT.

The V call is TRBV3-1 (or the pseudogene TRBV3-2), the J call TRBJ2-3; perhaps TRBD2 as D (6 bases). V dropped 4 bases and J dropped 2 bases, with 16 bases sitting between them. Germline lookup yields CDR1 LGHDT and CDR2 YNNKEL (reference sequence). The CDR3 covers 16 residues. The CDR3 sequence is CASSLGGTGTTDTQYF. CDR3 nucleotides: TGTGCCAGCAGCCTAGGAGGGACGGGGACCACAGATACGCAGTATTTT.

The chain joins TRBV4-1 to TRBJ2-7, with TRBD2 as a possible D gene (6 bases). Per the germline V gene, CDR1 is MGHRA and CDR2 is YSYEKL. The V end was cut by 2 bases, the J end by 5 bases, with 25 bases between. This CDR3 contains 18 residues. CDR3 nucleotide sequence: TGCGCCAGCAGCCAATCCGGGGATCGATACGGGAGTACCCACGAGCAGTACTTC. It encodes CASSQSGDRYGSTHEQYF.

The table lists this clone with a few counts. V gene TRBV19 combines with J gene TRBJ1-5; D is undetermined. This CDR3 is 12 amino acids long. CDR1 LNHDA and CDR2 SQIVND come from the germline V gene (reference sequence). Between the trimmed V and J ends, which lost 3 bases and 6 bases, there was a span of 6 bases. CDR3 in amino acids: CASSILGQPQHF. The DNA for the CDR3 is TGTGCCAGTAGTATCTTGGGTCAGCCCCAGCATTTT.

The V call is TRBV5-1, the J call TRBJ2-3; possibly TRBD1 for D (5 bases). The CDR3 runs to 14 residues. Between the trimmed V and J ends, which lost 0 bases and 0 bases, there was a span of 5 bases. The germline V gene encodes CDR1 SGHRS and CDR2 YFSETQ. The CDR3 region has the DNA TGCGCCAGCAGCTTGGGACAGAGCACAGATACGCAGTATTTT. Protein product: CASSLGQSTDTQYF.

This rearrangement joins TRBV6-5 to TRBJ1-4; TRBD1 is a possible D gene (5 bases). From germline, CDR1 is MNHEY and CDR2 SVGAGI. V shed 7 bases and J shed 6 bases, with 18 bases lying between them. CDR3 length: 15 residues. DNA of the CDR3: TGTGCCAGCAAACCCTCCGGGACGGTTTATGAAAAACTGTTTTTT. Translation: CASKPSGTVYEKLFF.

This sequence joins TRBV5-6 and TRBJ2-3; perhaps TRBD2 as D (6 bases). The CDR3 consists of 15 residues. V lost 4 bases and J lost 2, with 14 bases in between. Germline loops: CDR1 SGHDT, CDR2 YYEEEE. CDR3 in amino acids: CASSPRDFYTDTQYF. The CDR3 DNA reads TGTGCCAGCAGCCCCCGGGACTTCTACACAGATACGCAGTATTTT.

The CDR3 loop is CASSYGTAETQYF. CDR3 in DNA: TGTGCCAGTAGTTATGGGACAGCAGAGACCCAGTACTTC. This chain connects TRBV19 to TRBJ2-5; TRBD1 agrees at 7 bases. CDR1 LNHDA and CDR2 SQIVND come from the germline V gene (reference sequence). CDR3 length: 13 residues. V lost 5 bases and J lost 4; bases outside the gene matches: 4. Together with reference TRBV19 and TRBJ2-5, the CDR3 gives the full variable domain: DGGITQSPKYLFRKEGQNVTLSCEQNLNHDAMYWYRQDPGQGLRLIYYSQIVNDFQKGDIAEGYSVSREKKESFPLTVTSAQKNPTAFYLCASSYGTAETQYFGPGTRLLVL.

The chain is built from TRBV5-1 and TRBJ2-7, with D perhaps assigned TRBD1 or TRBD2 (5 bases each). The germline V and J ends were trimmed by 0 bases and 9 bases, with 19 bases remaining between them. CDR1 and CDR2 (germline): SGHRS, YFSETQ. This CDR3 is 15 amino acids long. This CDR3 is CASSLAAGGYGGQYF. As DNA, the CDR3 is TGCGCCAGCAGCTTGGCCGCCGGCGGTTATGGGGGGCAGTACTTC.

The DNA of the CDR3 is TGTGCCAGCAGTACATCTCTGGGGGGGGCAGGGGAGCAGTACTTC. Its translation: CASSTSLGGAGEQYF. V is TRBV2 and J is TRBJ2-7; a possible D gene is TRBD2 (7 bases). Trimming shortened V by 5 bases and J by 7 bases, and 21 bases separated the two germline ends. The length of the CDR3 is 15 residues. The V gene's germline CDR1 is SNHLY and CDR2 FYNNEI.

V gene TRBV6-5 combines with J gene TRBJ2-4; 15 nucleotides align to TRBD2. Germline V gives CDR1 MNHEY, CDR2 SVGAGI. The CDR3 is made up of 13 amino acids. After removal of 6 bases from V and 10 bases from J, the junction contained 1 base not matched to a gene. The CDR3 nucleotides are TGTGCCAGCAGAGGGACTAGCGGGGGGATTCAGTACTTC. It encodes CASRGTSGGIQYF.

The V and J genes are TRBV15 and TRBJ1-6; weak D call: TRBD1 (5 bases). The CDR3 contains 14 residues. Germline loops: CDR1 LNHNV, CDR2 YYDKDF (reference sequence). Trimming took off 6 bases at V and 9 bases at J, with 15 bases between the two ends. CDR3 nucleotides: TGTGCCACCAGTACCCGACAGTCTGGTTCACCCCTCCACTTT. As protein: CATSTRQSGSPLHF. The complete variable domain, with remaining parts taken from reference TRBV15 and TRBJ1-6, reads DAMVIQNPRYQVTQFGKPVTLSCSQTLNHNVMYWYQQKSSQAPKLLFHYYDKDFNNEADTPDNFQSRRPNTSFCFLDIRSPGLGDTAMYLCATSTRQSGSPLHFGNGTRLTVT.

This clone was counted between two and nine times. J is TRBJ1-1 and V is TRBV15; no definite D call. Between the trimmed V and J ends, which lost 2 bases and 2 bases, there was a span of 27 bases. The CDR3 length is 20 residues. CDR1 is LNHNV, CDR2 YYDKDF, per germline (reference sequence). CDR3 protein: CATSRTERYRVTGSNTEAFF. As DNA, the CDR3 is TGTGCCACCAGCAGAACAGAGCGCTATAGGGTAACCGGATCAAACACTGAAGCTTTCTTT.

This clone was seen once. V usage is TRBV6-1 and J usage is TRBJ1-2, with 8 bases that match TRBD1. The CDR3 contains 14 residues. The trim removed 2 bases at V and 8 bases at J, leaving 7 bases unmatched. Germline values: CDR1 MNHNS, CDR2 SASEGT. The DNA of the CDR3 is TGTGCCAGCAGTGAAAACACAGGGGGGAAAGGCTACACCTTC. It specifies CASSENTGGKGYTF.

This clone came up a few times. The V gene is TRBV18, the J gene TRBJ2-3; maybe TRBD2 (6 bases). Per germline, CDR1 KGHSH and CDR2 LQKENI. V lost 6 bases, J lost 2 bases, and 15 bases lay in between. The CDR3 is 15 amino acids. CDR3 region: CASSTGLGNTDTQYF. In DNA, the CDR3 is TGTGCCAGCTCGACGGGACTCGGAAACACAGATACGCAGTATTTT.

The V call is TRBV9, the J call TRBJ2-2; D is undetermined. V lost 0 bases, J lost 2 bases, and 8 bases lay in between. This CDR3 region has 15 residues. The germline CDR1 and CDR2 sequences are SGDLS and YYNGEE. The CDR3 nucleotides read TGTGCCAGCAGCGTAGCCAGCCTCAACACCGGGGAGCTGTTTTTT. Translated: CASSVASLNTGELFF.